Sequencing of this T cell receptor beta chain was carried out in a study of shared clonotypes between healthy human individuals (dated by TCRdb to about 2020). Concerning the study at large: A few men and two women, aged 18 to 49 years, made up the cohort. For each donor, three plates each were used for CD4 naive and CD4 memory, two plates were used for CD8 naive, and one plate was used for CD8 memory. To estimate repertoire size and how much clonotype sharing occurs between individuals, the study deeply sequenced the blood TCR repertoires of several healthy adults. To increase sequencing depth and limit assay-specific biases, TCR repertoire library preparation and sequencing were carried out by different laboratories using diverse techniques. Each donor's leukapheresis produced roughly between roughly 0.85 and 10 billion PBMCs. Overall study outcomes, separate from this receptor: Pairwise subsampling led to the expectation that sequencing depth would affect the degree of clonotype sharing among donors. When a few donors were compared, the shared fraction of clonotypes was roughly 5% for naive CD4, about 4% for naive CD8, 2.3% for memory CD4, and 0.35% to 0.4% for memory CD8. Rarefaction of sorted-subset datasets indicated incomplete sequencing despite the large sequencing depth. Because the study included a small number of donors, the genetic and exposure-history diversity represented was limited. Larger estimated clonotype richness was generally found for naive subsets than for memory subsets. Sampling was restricted to blood, and TCR repertoires in tissue are likely to differ from TCR repertoires in blood. Compared with non-shared clonotypes, clonotypes shared by all four sorted-subset donors had higher generation probabilities.

On this clone: Its specific antigen is unknown. No per-base quality is available; no much larger clone lies one base away.

Using the deep immunoSEQ assay, multiplex PCR amplified TCR CDR3 regions from genomic DNA. Extracted genomic DNA from each cell subset was distributed evenly across all wells of several immunoSEQ 96-well plates, and each plate was treated as a replicate. For sorted subsets, each replicate PCR was loaded with roughly 190 ng genomic DNA, equivalent to some 27,000 T cell genomes. Purified libraries were quantified with a Qubit 3.0 fluorometer, sized on a Bioanalyzer 2100, and re-quantified with the KAPA Library Quantification kit. Every immunoSEQ 96-well plate was sequenced on a separate single-read 150-cycle Illumina NextSeq 550 flow cell. The original methods were these. The immunoSEQ output contained only junctional sequences without quality scores, so filtering could not match that applied to full-length reads. To assign V/J genes and CDR3, sequences were annotated against IMGT germline references using PyIR, a Python wrapper for IgBLAST v1.9. Any read was removed if the V/J assignment was weak (E-value above 1e-6), the CDR3 was missing, or the read contained stop codons, out-of-frame junctions, or ambiguous translated residues. A V3J clonotype was defined by an identical inferred V gene, J gene, and CDR3 amino acid sequence. Percentage overlap between repertoires was calculated by dividing the number of shared unique clonotypes by the size of the smaller repertoire. RTK rarefaction, the Chao1 estimator, and Recon v2.1 estimates of unobserved clonotypes were used to assess repertoire richness. OLGA was used to compute generation probabilities for all TCRbeta clonotypes that the gDNA method yielded from a handful of donors. TCRdb stores this immuneACCESS table with in-frame sequences only. Part of the clones is absent; in the studies checked, under half of the shortfall reflects unresolved V genes, and no reason is known for the rest. V, J and clone size are those of that table, while D and trimming were read from the DNA. The sample includes around 1.1 million clones, with around three quarters observed a single time. The ten largest clonotypes hold under 0.8% of the sample.

The donors were healthy, HIV-negative adults who had no recently reported acute infections or vaccinations. Every donor was a Caucasian adult living in Nashville, Tennessee, USA. CD4+ T cells were enriched by magnetic negative selection, after which naive cells were positively selected on CD45RA and the negative fraction was taken as the memory subset. After blood collection by leukapheresis, PBMCs were isolated using Ficoll-Histopaque density gradient centrifugation and then cryopreserved in the vapor phase of liquid nitrogen. Analytical flow cytometry was used to check the purity and quantity of every magnetically sorted T cell population. Each sorted fraction had its genomic DNA isolated and then quantified by UV absorbance on a Nanodrop 2000c. The CDR3 has 14 amino acids, counting the end cysteine and phenylalanine. Only CDR3 DNA is held: 42 bases, read in frame from base 1. CDR1 and CDR2 are drawn from the germline V gene: KGHSH, LQKENI. Between the V and J ends, shortened by 4 bases and 3 bases respectively, the junction contains 12 bases.

Sequencing used memory CD4+ T cells from PBMCs. The cell subset or site label, as the study defines it: CD45RA-negative fraction. The rearranged segments are TRBV18 and TRBJ2-5; no D gene can be assigned with confidence. This sequence was found in a man aged 18-30 years in good health. Some clones in this sample may be carry-over from other donors' samples. In nucleotide form, the sequence is TGTGCCAGCTCACTAAACGTCGGAAAAGAGACCCAGTACTTC. Its coded protein is CASSLNVGKETQYF.